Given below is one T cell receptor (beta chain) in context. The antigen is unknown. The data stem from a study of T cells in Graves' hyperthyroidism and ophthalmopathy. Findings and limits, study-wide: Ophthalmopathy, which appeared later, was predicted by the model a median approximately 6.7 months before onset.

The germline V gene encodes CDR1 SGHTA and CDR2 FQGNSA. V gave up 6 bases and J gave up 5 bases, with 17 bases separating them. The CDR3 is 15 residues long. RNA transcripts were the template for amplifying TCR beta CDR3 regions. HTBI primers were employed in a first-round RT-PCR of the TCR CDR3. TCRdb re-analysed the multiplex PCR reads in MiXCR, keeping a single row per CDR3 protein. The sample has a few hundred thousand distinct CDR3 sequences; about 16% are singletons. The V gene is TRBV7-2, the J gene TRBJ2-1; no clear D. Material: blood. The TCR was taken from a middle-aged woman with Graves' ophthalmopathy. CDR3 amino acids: CASRRVPLQNNEQFF. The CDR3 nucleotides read TGTGCCAGCAGACGGGTGCCCCTACAAAACAATGAGCAGTTCTTC.